This section outlines one T cell receptor (beta chain) sequence together with its context. The antigen remains unidentified. The CDR3 covers 14 residues. V gave up 1 base and J gave up 4 bases, with 11 bases separating them. Germline CDR1 and CDR2: SEHNR and FQNEAQ (reference sequence). This sample was taken from a study of OX40 agonist ivuxolimab in advanced cancers. In the study overall: The group had a mean age of approximately 60 years, ranged from roughly 20 to 79, and was around 86% male. Study results and limitations: Some nonresponders likewise displayed low normalized T-cell clonal expansion. Doses of 0.1 to 3.0 mg/kg were accompanied by clonal expansion of CD4+ and CD8+ blood T cells by week 6. CD8+ T cells were the subset that, on average, had more expanded clones than CD4+.

The method was immunoSEQ multiplex PCR; TCRdb's version includes in-frame clones alone and lacks a portion of them. The sample carries around 58,000 clones, more than 85% recorded once. The chain recombines TRBV7-9 with TRBJ2-7, with a possible D match to TRBD2 (6 bases). This clonotype was obtained from an adult with an advanced solid tumor such as melanoma, head and neck, liver or kidney cancer. This sample comprised CD4+ or CD8+ T cells sorted from blood, obtained in a trial of the OX40 agonist ivuxolimab. Here the CDR3 reads CASSLGGTFYEQYF. The CDR3, as DNA: TGTGCCAGCAGCTTAGGCGGGACGTTTTACGAGCAGTACTTC. Full variable domain (outside the CDR3, taken from reference TRBV7-9 and TRBJ2-7): DTGVSQNPRHKITKRGQNVTFRCDPISEHNRLYWYRQTLGQGPEFLTYFQNEAQLEKSRLLSDRFSAERPKGSFSTLEIQRTEQGDSAMYLCASSLGGTFYEQYFGPGTRLTVT.